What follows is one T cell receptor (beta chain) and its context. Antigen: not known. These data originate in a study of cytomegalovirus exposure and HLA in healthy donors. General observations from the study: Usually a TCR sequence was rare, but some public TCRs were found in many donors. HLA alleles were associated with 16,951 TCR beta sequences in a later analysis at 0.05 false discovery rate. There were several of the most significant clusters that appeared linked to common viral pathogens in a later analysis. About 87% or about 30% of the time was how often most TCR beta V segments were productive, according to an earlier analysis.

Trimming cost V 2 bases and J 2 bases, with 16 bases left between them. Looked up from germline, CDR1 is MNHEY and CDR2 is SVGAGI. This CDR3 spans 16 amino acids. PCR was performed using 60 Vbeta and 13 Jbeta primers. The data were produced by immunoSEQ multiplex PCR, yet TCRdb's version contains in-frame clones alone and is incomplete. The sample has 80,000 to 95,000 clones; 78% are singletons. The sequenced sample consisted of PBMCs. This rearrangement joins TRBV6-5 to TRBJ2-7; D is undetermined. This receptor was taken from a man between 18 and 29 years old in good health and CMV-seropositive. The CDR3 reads CASSYSRFAVTYEQYF. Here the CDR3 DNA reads TGTGCCAGCAGTTACAGCCGATTTGCGGTTACCTACGAGCAGTACTTC.